This T cell receptor (beta chain) was profiled in a study of CXCR3-negative and CXCR3-positive naive CD8 T cells. The overall study: Total TRB output reached 150 million or so reads, about 1.5 +/- 0.3 million per library. General observations from the study: In both naive subsets diversity was comparably high, whereas memory CD8+ cells showed much lower diversity. CXCR3 levels fell partly with cryopreservation; most assays relied on fresh PBMCs.

With respect to this clonotype: What it recognizes is unknown.

All TRB cDNA libraries came from 5' RACE performed with UMI labels. TCRdb re-called the 5' RACE reads and shows each CDR3 protein once, DNA omitted. The table lists approximately 49,000 distinct CDR3 sequences. The CDR3 extends over 17 amino acids. CDR1 and CDR2 (germline): DFQATT, SNEGSKA (reference sequence). The chain uses TRBV20-1 and TRBJ2-2; TCRdb's D call, TRBD2, is unchecked because there is no DNA. Sequenced: memory CD8+ T cells from blood. This TCR came from a human donor in good health. Some clones in this sample may be carry-over from other donors' samples. CDR3 amino acids: CSARYPAAGGNTGELFF.